This TCR beta chain was profiled in a study of blood T cell repertoires in COVID-19. CDR3 size: 15 residues. The V gene end was trimmed by 2 bases and the J gene end by 2 bases; junction bases not matched to a gene: 6. Germline lookup yields CDR1 SGHAT and CDR2 FQNNGV. Assay used: immunoSEQ multiplex PCR; TCRdb lists only in-frame clones, some missing. The sample includes around 380,000 clones, around 87% seen only once; the top ten take 1% to 1.5%. This clone was seen more than once but under ten times. The material sequenced was PBMCs or T cells enriched from blood (not recorded which). The TCR originated in a man between 25 and 39 years old who had recovered from COVID-19. V usage is TRBV11-2 and J usage is TRBJ2-7, with TRBD1 identical over 7 bases. CDR3 residues: CASSLTGQITYEQYF. In DNA, the CDR3 is TGTGCCAGCAGCTTAACGGGACAGATAACCTACGAGCAGTACTTC.